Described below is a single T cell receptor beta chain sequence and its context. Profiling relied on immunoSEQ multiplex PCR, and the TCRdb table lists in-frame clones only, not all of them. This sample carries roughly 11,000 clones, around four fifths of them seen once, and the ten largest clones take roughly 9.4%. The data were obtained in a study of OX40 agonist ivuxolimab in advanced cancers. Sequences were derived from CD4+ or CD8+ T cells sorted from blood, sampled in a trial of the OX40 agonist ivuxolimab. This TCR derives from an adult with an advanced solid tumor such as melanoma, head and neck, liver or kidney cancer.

The CDR3 spells CASSYGETQYF. CDR3 sequence (DNA): TGTGCCAGCAGTTACGGGGAGACCCAGTACTTC. The chain employs TRBV6-6 and TRBJ2-5; D is unclear. This CDR3 contains 11 residues. CDR1 MNHNY and CDR2 SVGAGI come from the germline V gene (reference sequence). V was shortened by 2 bases and J by 5 bases, with 3 bases between the two germline ends.